This TCR beta chain comes out of a study of blood T cell repertoires in COVID-19. Across the study: The cDNA or gDNA used as material had been derived from T cells, B-cell-depleted T cells, or PBMCs.

The repertoire was sequenced with immunoSEQ multiplex PCR; TCRdb's copy has only in-frame clones and lacks some. Here the sample spans over 35,000 clones, around 85% being singletons. The CDR3 has 15 amino acids. The germline V gene has CDR1 SGDLS and CDR2 YYNGEE. J was trimmed by 6 bases and V by 3 bases; bases with no gene match: 9. Specimen: peripheral blood. This receptor was identified in a man aged 55 to 70 with active or convalescent COVID-19. The chain uses TRBV9 and TRBJ1-2, with 9 bases aligning to TRBD1. CDR3 protein: CASSARDRVSDGYTF. CDR3 bases: TGTGCCAGCAGCGCCCGGGACAGGGTTTCCGATGGCTACACCTTC.